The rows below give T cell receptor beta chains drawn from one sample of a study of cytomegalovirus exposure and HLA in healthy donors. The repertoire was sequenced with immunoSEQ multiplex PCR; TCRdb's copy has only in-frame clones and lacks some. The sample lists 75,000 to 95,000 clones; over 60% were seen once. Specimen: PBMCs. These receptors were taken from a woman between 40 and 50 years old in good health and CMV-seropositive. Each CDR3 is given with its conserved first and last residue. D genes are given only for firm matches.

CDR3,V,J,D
CASSKGFSIGLARVTGVQYF,TRBV21-1,TRBJ2-4,-
CASSMGVLAGRISGANVLTF,TRBV19,TRBJ2-6,TRBD2
CASSITSGRADTQYF,TRBV19,TRBJ2-3,TRBD2
CASSQGWGSGTDTQYF,TRBV14,TRBJ2-3,-
CASGANTEAFF,TRBV27,TRBJ1-1,-
CASSSAHEQYF,TRBV7-2,TRBJ2-7,-
CASSLDSYNEQFF,TRBV7-2,TRBJ2-1,-
CASSPRLAGGGNEQFF,TRBV11-2,TRBJ2-1,TRBD2
CSVLVLYGYTF,TRBV29-1,TRBJ1-2,-
CASSQEVAGVGEQFF,TRBV14,TRBJ2-1,TRBD2